The rows below give T cell receptor beta chains drawn from one sample of a study of blood T cell repertoires in COVID-19. Assay: immunoSEQ multiplex PCR; the TCRdb copy retains only in-frame clones and omits some. The sample consists of 60,000 to 65,000 clones, 72% of them appearing once. The sequenced material came from peripheral blood. These receptors originate from a woman in her 70s with COVID-19, enrolled during active disease. CDR3s include the opening cysteine and the closing phenylalanine or tryptophan. The order of the fields is J gene, V gene, D gene, clone size, CDR3 DNA, CDR3 protein. The D gene is left open where the match is weak. Rows may omit the clone size; those that give it use once, few, many or a size class.

J: TRBJ1-2
V: TRBV6-1
D: -
size: -
DNA: TGTGCCAGCACTCCCCCCGGAGGGCCGCGGGGCTACACCTTC
CDR3: CASTPPGGPRGYTF

J: TRBJ2-5
V: TRBV7-2
D: TRBD1
size: once
DNA: TGTGCCAGCAGCCCAGACAGGGGGCGTCAAGAGACCCAGTACTTC
CDR3: CASSPDRGRQETQYF

J: TRBJ2-5
V: TRBV7-8
D: TRBD2
size: few
DNA: TGTGCCAGCAGCTTAGCGATCCCTAGCGGGGTTCATGAAGAGACCCAGTACTTC
CDR3: CASSLAIPSGVHEETQYF

J: TRBJ2-2
V: TRBV27
D: -
size: many
DNA: TGTGCCAGCAGTTTAAGGGGGGGATACACCGGGGAGCTGTTTTTT
CDR3: CASSLRGGYTGELFF

J: TRBJ2-1
V: TRBV9
D: TRBD2
size: -
DNA: TGTGCCAGCAGCCCCGGGACTAGCGCGGGTACAGGGCAGTTCTTC
CDR3: CASSPGTSAGTGQFF

J: TRBJ2-2
V: TRBV5-1
D: -
size: few
DNA: TGCGCCAGCAGCGCTTCTTACCCTGGTCGCGAGGAGCTGTTTTTT
CDR3: CASSASYPGREELFF

J: TRBJ1-4
V: TRBV19
D: -
size: -
DNA: TGTGCCACTAACCCGGGGGGGTCGGTTGAAAAACTGTTTTTT
CDR3: CATNPGGSVEKLFF

J: TRBJ2-1
V: TRBV6-5
D: -
size: -
DNA: TGTGCCAGCAGTTACGAGGCAGGGCGCTATGAGCAGTTCTTC
CDR3: CASSYEAGRYEQFF

J: TRBJ2-2
V: TRBV3-1/TRBV3-2
D: TRBD2
size: -
DNA: TGTGCCAGCAGCCAGCTAGCGGGAGGTAACACCGGGGAGCTGTTTTTT
CDR3: CASSQLAGGNTGELFF

J: TRBJ1-1
V: TRBV19
D: TRBD1
size: -
DNA: TGTGCCAGTAGTATAGGGACAGGGGCGTCGCCTGAAGCTTTCTTT
CDR3: CASSIGTGASPEAFF

J: TRBJ1-1
V: TRBV7-9
D: -
size: -
DNA: TGTGCCAGCAGCCTCGCCTCGAAGGGGTCTGAAGCTTTCTTT
CDR3: CASSLASKGSEAFF

J: TRBJ2-7
V: TRBV5-1
D: -
size: -
DNA: TGCGCCAGCAGCTTGGCAGGTTCCTCCTACGAGCAGTACTTC
CDR3: CASSLAGSSYEQYF

J: TRBJ2-1
V: TRBV2
D: TRBD1
size: -
DNA: TGTGCCAGCAGTGGACAGGGGGTCAATGAGCAGTTCTTC
CDR3: CASSGQGVNEQFF

J: TRBJ1-1
V: TRBV7-2
D: -
size: -
DNA: TGTGCCAGCAGCTTAGTTCTGTCAGACACTGAAGCTTTCTTT
CDR3: CASSLVLSDTEAFF

J: TRBJ1-5
V: TRBV5-1
D: -
size: -
DNA: TGCGCCAGCAGCTTGGACGGGATGGGCAATCAGCCCCAGCATTTT
CDR3: CASSLDGMGNQPQHF

J: TRBJ2-2
V: TRBV6-2/TRBV6-3
D: -
size: once
DNA: TGTGCCAGCAGTTATGAGGCCAGGGCGACCGGGGAGCTGTTTTTT
CDR3: CASSYEARATGELFF

J: TRBJ2-5
V: TRBV4-2
D: TRBD2
size: -
DNA: TGTGCCAGCAGCCAAATTAGCGGGAGCTTACAAGAGACCCAGTACTTC
CDR3: CASSQISGSLQETQYF

J: TRBJ1-2
V: TRBV10-2
D: TRBD1
size: -
DNA: TGCGCCAGCAACGACAGGGCGGGTGGCTACACCTTC
CDR3: CASNDRAGGYTF

J: TRBJ1-3
V: TRBV19
D: -
size: once
DNA: TGTGCCAGTAGTATTGTCGGGGGTTTTGGAAACACCATATATTTT
CDR3: CASSIVGGFGNTIYF

J: TRBJ2-5
V: TRBV11-3
D: TRBD2
size: -
DNA: TGTGCCAGCAGCTTAAGGGCCCGGGGACTAGCGGGTTCTCGGGGAGAGACCCAGTACTTC
CDR3: CASSLRARGLAGSRGETQYF

J: TRBJ1-5
V: TRBV18
D: -
size: -
DNA: TGTGCCAGCTCGGGCGGGACGGGAAATCAGCCCCAGCATTTT
CDR3: CASSGGTGNQPQHF

J: TRBJ2-2
V: TRBV19
D: TRBD2
size: -
DNA: TGTGCCAGTAGTATTTGGCAGCGCAGCGGGAGGGCCTCCTGGGAGCTGTTTTTT
CDR3: CASSIWQRSGRASWELFF

J: TRBJ2-3
V: TRBV10-3
D: TRBD2
size: -
DNA: TGTGCCATCAGTGGGGGACTAGATACAGATACGCAGTATTTT
CDR3: CAISGGLDTDTQYF

J: TRBJ1-1
V: TRBV11-2
D: -
size: -
DNA: TGTGCCAGCAGGCGAACAGGGTCCAACACTGAAGCTTTCTTT
CDR3: CASRRTGSNTEAFF

J: TRBJ2-3
V: TRBV28
D: -
size: -
DNA: TGTGCCAGCATTGCCGGAGGCAACACAGATACGCAGTATTTT
CDR3: CASIAGGNTDTQYF

J: TRBJ2-2
V: TRBV19
D: TRBD2
size: -
DNA: TGTGCCAGTAGCAGACTAGCGGGGAACACCGGGGAGCTGTTTTTT
CDR3: CASSRLAGNTGELFF

J: TRBJ2-1
V: TRBV4-2
D: -
size: -
DNA: TGTGCCAGCAGCCGGGAGGGGGGGACCCGCTCCTACAATGAGCAGTTCTTC
CDR3: CASSREGGTRSYNEQFF

J: TRBJ1-4
V: TRBV19
D: -
size: -
DNA: TGTGCCAGTAGCCTCCCAGTTGGGGGCTTGGGTGAAAAACTGTTTTTT
CDR3: CASSLPVGGLGEKLFF

J: TRBJ2-5
V: TRBV6-5
D: TRBD2
size: -
DNA: TGTGCCAGCAACAAGCGGGGGGGCCGAGAGACCCAGTACTTC
CDR3: CASNKRGGRETQYF

J: TRBJ2-3
V: TRBV9
D: TRBD2
size: few
DNA: TGTGCCAGCAGCGTCACTAGCGCGACAGATACGCAGTATTTT
CDR3: CASSVTSATDTQYF

J: TRBJ2-1
V: TRBV19
D: -
size: -
DNA: TGTGCCAGTAGTATTGACAGACTGTACTACAATGAGCAGTTCTTC
CDR3: CASSIDRLYYNEQFF

J: TRBJ1-2
V: TRBV10-3
D: TRBD1
size: -
DNA: TGTGCCATTGCCGGGACAGGGGGCTCTGGCTACACCTTC
CDR3: CAIAGTGGSGYTF

J: TRBJ2-1
V: TRBV5-6
D: -
size: few
DNA: TGTGCCAGCAGCTCGGAGAGTTCGTGGGAGCAGTTCTTC
CDR3: CASSSESSWEQFF

J: TRBJ2-7
V: TRBV10-3
D: TRBD1
size: -
DNA: TGTGCCATCAACGCCGGGACAGAGAACTACGAGCAGTACTTC
CDR3: CAINAGTENYEQYF

J: TRBJ1-2
V: TRBV21-1
D: -
size: -
DNA: TGTGCCAGCAGCAAAAATGGCCGAAACTATGGCTACACCTTC
CDR3: CASSKNGRNYGYTF

J: TRBJ1-1
V: TRBV5-1
D: -
size: few
DNA: TGCGCCAGCAGCGTCTCAGGAGGCTTGAACACTGAAGCTTTCTTT
CDR3: CASSVSGGLNTEAFF

J: TRBJ2-5
V: TRBV7-2
D: -
size: -
DNA: TGTGCCAGCAGCTTAGGGGGGCTACCCGGTACGGAGACCCAGTACTTC
CDR3: CASSLGGLPGTETQYF

J: TRBJ1-2
V: TRBV12-3/TRBV12-4
D: -
size: -
DNA: TGTGCCAGCAGTCTCGGCGGAACTGGCTACACCTTC
CDR3: CASSLGGTGYTF

J: TRBJ1-6
V: TRBV5-1
D: -
size: -
DNA: TGCGCCAGCAGCTTCGGGTCGGCCACGAGCTCCTATAATTCACCCCTCCACTTT
CDR3: CASSFGSATSSYNSPLHF

J: TRBJ1-1
V: TRBV11-3
D: TRBD1
size: -
DNA: TGTGCCAGCAGCACCCCGGGACAGAATAACACTGAAGCTTTCTTT
CDR3: CASSTPGQNNTEAFF

J: TRBJ2-5
V: TRBV19
D: -
size: -
DNA: TGTGCCAGTAGTACCGGCCCCCAGGCGCGAGAGACCCAGTACTTC
CDR3: CASSTGPQARETQYF

J: TRBJ1-5
V: TRBV19
D: TRBD1
size: -
DNA: TGTGCCAGTAGTATGACAGGGGCGGGTCAGCCCCAGCATTTT
CDR3: CASSMTGAGQPQHF

J: TRBJ2-7
V: TRBV4-2
D: TRBD2
size: -
DNA: TGTGCCAGCAGCCAAGGGACTAGTGGCTACGAGCAGTACTTC
CDR3: CASSQGTSGYEQYF

J: TRBJ2-5
V: TRBV7-6
D: TRBD2
size: -
DNA: TGTGCCAGCAGCCCAACTCCGGGACTAGCGAAGGAGACCCAGTACTTC
CDR3: CASSPTPGLAKETQYF

J: TRBJ2-1
V: TRBV6-5
D: -
size: -
DNA: TGTGCCAGCAGAACGCGCAATGAGCAGTTCTTC
CDR3: CASRTRNEQFF

J: TRBJ2-3
V: TRBV19
D: -
size: -
DNA: TGTGCCAGTAGTAACAGAGTCACAGATACGCAGTATTTT
CDR3: CASSNRVTDTQYF

J: TRBJ2-3
V: TRBV3-1/TRBV3-2
D: TRBD2
size: -
DNA: TGTGCCAGCGGTTCTCGCGGGAGGGCAGATACGCAGTATTTT
CDR3: CASGSRGRADTQYF

J: TRBJ1-5
V: TRBV12-3/TRBV12-4
D: -
size: few
DNA: TGTGCCAGCACCCTTGGGGGCCCGCAGTCCCAGCATTTT
CDR3: CASTLGGPQSQHF

J: TRBJ2-2
V: TRBV15
D: TRBD2
size: few
DNA: TGTGCCACCAGCAGCGGGCTAGCGGGGGATGCCGGGGAGCTGTTTTTT
CDR3: CATSSGLAGDAGELFF

J: TRBJ2-1
V: TRBV4-1
D: TRBD2
size: many
DNA: TGCGCCAGCAGCCAGCGACTAGCGGGGGGTTCTGAGCAGTTCTTC
CDR3: CASSQRLAGGSEQFF

J: TRBJ2-1
V: TRBV7-7
D: TRBD1
size: few
DNA: TGTGCTAGCAGCACAGGACAGGGAAGCTACAATGAGCAGTTCTTC
CDR3: CASSTGQGSYNEQFF

J: TRBJ1-5
V: TRBV6-2/TRBV6-3
D: -
size: -
DNA: TGTGCCAGCAGTTCCAACGTCCCGGCGGCCCAGCATTTT
CDR3: CASSSNVPAAQHF

J: TRBJ1-1
V: TRBV5-1
D: -
size: -
DNA: TGCGCCAGCAGCTTGGTCGGGCCAGGGCGAAATACTGAAGCTTTCTTT
CDR3: CASSLVGPGRNTEAFF

J: TRBJ1-1
V: TRBV18
D: -
size: few
DNA: TGTGCCAGCTCACCTTTGGGGGGGGACACTGAAGCTTTCTTT
CDR3: CASSPLGGDTEAFF

J: TRBJ2-4
V: TRBV7-8
D: -
size: -
DNA: TGTGCCAGCAGCTTAGCAGGGGGCGATGGGGGGAGCATTCAGTACTTC
CDR3: CASSLAGGDGGSIQYF

J: TRBJ1-1
V: TRBV7-2
D: -
size: once
DNA: TGTGCCAGCAGCTTACAGGGGTCGCAGGAAGCTTTCTTT
CDR3: CASSLQGSQEAFF